Reported below is one T cell receptor (beta chain). What it recognizes is unknown. The source of the sample is a study of T-cell memory formation after mild COVID-19. Study in general: TCR clusters were mostly confined to one donor each.

TCR alpha and TCR beta cDNA libraries carrying sample barcodes and UMIs came from 5'RACE with constant-segment primers. Via MiXCR, TCRdb re-called the 5' RACE reads, giving one row per CDR3 protein. The sample comprises about 250,000 distinct CDR3 sequences, 15% of which are singletons, and about 2% rests with the top ten. Study-level findings and limits: The second-wave clones peaking on day 37 were not confirmed as SARS-CoV-2-specific. Prior to infection, memory already included some responding clones, suggesting cross-reactive memory joined.

CDR3 size: 17 residues. The germline V and J ends were trimmed by 0 bases and 0 bases, with 10 bases remaining between them. From germline, CDR1 is SGHRS and CDR2 YFSETQ. Input material: PBMCs or a T cell subset sorted from them (not recorded which). The V and J genes are TRBV5-1 and TRBJ1-6; tentatively, D is TRBD1 (5 bases). The sequence came from an adult woman who had mild COVID-19 (a few samples of this study predate the infection). Cell type and time point are not known. The CDR3 reads CASSLGDAGSYNSPLHF. CDR3 coding DNA: TGCGCCAGCAGCTTGGGGGACGCGGGCTCCTATAATTCACCCCTCCACTTT.